This record covers a single T cell receptor (beta chain). No antigen is known for it. The data belong to a study of cytomegalovirus exposure and HLA in healthy donors. Study-wide results and limits: With further analysis later on, most CMV-associated TCR beta chains appeared HLA-restricted. Reportedly, HLA-A and HLA-B alleles of most subjects were accurately predicted from TCR beta. Later analysis revealed greater clonal expansion in HLA-associated TCR beta chains than in equally common others.

CDR3 size: 14 residues. CDR1 and CDR2 (germline): SGHRS, YFSETQ. V shed 3 bases and J shed 7 bases, with 13 bases lying between them. Researchers ran the PCR with 60 Vbeta and 13 Jbeta primers. Source study methods: The count from a later analysis was about 80 million unique TCR beta chains, some 12 million of them shared. Repertoires were generated with immunoSEQ multiplex PCR, while TCRdb's copy carries only in-frame clones and drops some. D and trimming were read from the DNA, whereas the V and J calls and clone size are those reported in that table. The sample has some 90,000 clones, over 70% seen once.

The TCR comes from a man in his sixties in good health and CMV-seronegative. The source material was PBMCs. The rearrangement uses TRBV5-1 and TRBJ1-4; the D gene is possibly TRBD1 (6 bases). CDR3 bases: TGCGCCAGCAGCTCGGACAGTCCTAGTGAAAAACTGTTTTTT. This gives the protein CASSSDSPSEKLFF.